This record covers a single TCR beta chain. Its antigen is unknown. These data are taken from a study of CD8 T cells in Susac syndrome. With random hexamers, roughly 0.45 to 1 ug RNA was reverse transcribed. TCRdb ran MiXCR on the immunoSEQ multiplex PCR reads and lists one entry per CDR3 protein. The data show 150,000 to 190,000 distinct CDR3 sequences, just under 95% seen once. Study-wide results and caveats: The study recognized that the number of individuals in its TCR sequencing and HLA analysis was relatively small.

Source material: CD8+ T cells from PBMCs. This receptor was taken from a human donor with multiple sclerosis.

For the CDR3, the DNA is TGCAGTGCTAGAGATAGGGGACAGGAGGGAGGCTCGGGGGCACCCCTCCACTTT. Protein product: CSARDRGQEGGSGAPLHF. The chain has TRBV20-1 and TRBJ1-6, with TRBD1 identical over 8 bases. The CDR3 runs to 18 residues. Germline V gene sequence: CDR1 DFQATT, CDR2 SNEGSKA (reference sequence). J was trimmed by 11 bases and V by 0 bases; bases with no gene match: 18.